The 12 T cell receptor beta chains below come from one sample, sequenced in a study of shared clonotypes between healthy human individuals. Sequencing used immunoSEQ multiplex PCR; TCRdb keeps in-frame clones, though not all of them. The sample includes under 600,000 clones, approximately 79% seen only once; the top ten take roughly an eighth. The sequencing input was PBMCs. These receptors originate from a woman aged 40-49 years in good health. Some clones in this sample may be carry-over from other donors' samples.

V and J are TRBV2 and TRBJ1-1, with D perhaps matching TRBD1 (5 bases). Germline CDR1 SNHLY, CDR2 FYNNEI. The V end was cut by 3 bases, the J end by 6 bases, with 17 bases between. This CDR3 contains 15 residues. The CDR3 loop reads CASSEFSQGTAEAFF. CDR3 nucleotide sequence: TGTGCCAGCAGTGAGTTCTCGCAGGGAACTGCTGAAGCTTTCTTT. Full variable domain (missing parts from reference TRBV2 and TRBJ1-1): EPEVTQTPSHQVTQMGQEVILRCVPISNHLYFYWYRQILGQKVEFLVSFYNNEISEKSEIFDDQFSVERPDGSNFTLKIRSTKLEDSAMYFCASSEFSQGTAEAFFGQGTRLTVV.

The J gene is TRBJ2-5, the V gene TRBV18; D is possibly TRBD2 (6 bases). The end of the DNA aligns better with TRBJ2-7, so the J call may be wrong. The CDR3 consists of 15 residues. CDR1 is KGHSH and CDR2 is LQKENI in the germline V gene. The CDR3 here is CASSPLLARSYEQYF. The CDR3, as DNA: TGTGCCAGCTCACCATTACTAGCCCGTTCCTACGAGCAGTACTTC.

The sample holds one count of this clone. The CDR3 sequence: CASSPDYPGSGNTIYF. CDR3 bases: TGTGCCAGCAGCCCCGACTACCCAGGGTCTGGAAACACCATATATTTT. The chain recombines TRBV7-8 with TRBJ1-3; D perhaps matches TRBD1 (5 bases). Germline lookup yields CDR1 SGHVS and CDR2 FQNEAQ. V lost 5 bases to trimming and J lost 1 base, with 15 bases between them. The CDR3 sequence is 16 residues long.

V gene TRBV2 combines with J gene TRBJ1-1; D may be TRBD1 (6 bases). Germline V gene lookup returns CDR1 SNHLY and CDR2 FYNNEI. The CDR3 loop spans 14 amino acids. Between the trimmed V and J ends, which lost 3 bases and 3 bases, there was a span of 11 bases. The CDR3 DNA reads as TGTGCCAGCAGTGATTACAGGGATGACACTGAAGCTTTCTTT. Protein product: CASSDYRDDTEAFF.

The genes are TRBV28 and TRBJ2-5; 9 bases are shared with TRBD1. J gave up 6 bases and V 6 bases, and 8 bases lay outside the gene matches. The germline CDR1 and CDR2 sequences are MDHEN and SYDVKM. The CDR3 runs to 14 residues. The CDR3 here is CASSRRTGEQTQYF. The CDR3 DNA is TGTGCCAGCAGCCGCAGGACAGGGGAGCAGACCCAGTACTTC.

The V and J genes are TRBV28 and TRBJ1-1, with unresolved D. The germline V and J ends were trimmed by 7 bases and 0 bases, with 12 bases remaining between them. The CDR3 runs 14 residues. Germline V gene sequence: CDR1 MDHEN, CDR2 SYDVKM. In DNA, the CDR3 is TGTGCCAGCATCCTAGGGTCCATGAACACTGAAGCTTTCTTT. Its protein product is CASILGSMNTEAFF.

V and J are TRBV4-1 and TRBJ2-2; D not certain. V shed 1 base and J shed 4 bases, with 10 bases lying between them. Germline V gene lookup returns CDR1 MGHRA and CDR2 YSYEKL. The CDR3 extends over 15 amino acids. The CDR3 DNA sequence: TGCGCCAGCAGCCAAGTAGTCTCCCTCACCGGGGAGCTGTTTTTT. This translates into CASSQVVSLTGELFF.

The rearrangement uses TRBV4-2 and TRBJ1-2, with TRBD1 as a possible D gene (6 bases). CDR3 length: 14 residues. Trimming pared 4 bases from V and 4 bases from J, leaving 13 bases between. Per germline, CDR1 LGHNA and CDR2 YNFKEQ. The CDR3 loop is CASSRVRGPYGYTF. In nucleotides, the CDR3 is TGTGCCAGCAGCCGGGTCCGGGGGCCCTATGGCTACACCTTC.

V is TRBV5-8 and J is TRBJ1-5, with D hard to call. Trimming cost V 0 bases and J 0 bases, with 19 bases left between them. There are 19 residues in the CDR3. Germline CDR1 is SGHTS and CDR2 is YDEGEE. The CDR3 reads CASSLAGGTDLHSNQPQHF. In DNA form, the CDR3 reads TGTGCCAGCAGCTTGGCGGGTGGAACAGACCTCCATAGCAATCAGCCCCAGCATTTT.

This chain joins TRBV5-6 and TRBJ2-1; D possibly matches TRBD1 or TRBD2 (5 bases each). This CDR3 spans 15 amino acids. The V gene's germline CDR1 is SGHDT and CDR2 YYEEEE. The V end was cut by 5 bases, the J end by 4 bases, with 16 bases between. This CDR3 is CASRTGTGGYNEQFF. The CDR3 region has the DNA TGTGCCAGCAGGACCGGGACGGGTGGGTACAATGAGCAGTTCTTC.

This chain joins TRBV29-1 and TRBJ2-2; TRBD2 matches 11 bases. The CDR3 is 14 residues long. V was pared by 6 bases and J by 6 bases, with 6 bases of the junction left unmatched. CDR1 is SQVTM, CDR2 ANQGSEA, per germline. The CDR3 nucleotides are TGCAGCGTAGTAGCGGGAGGGATCCCCGGGGAGCTGTTTTTT. This encodes CSVVAGGIPGELFF.

The chain couples TRBV18 to TRBJ2-6, with 8 bases aligning to TRBD2. Germline V gives CDR1 KGHSH, CDR2 LQKENI. V lost 3 bases and J lost 3; bases outside the gene matches: 4. CDR3 length equals 16 residues. CDR3 DNA sequence: TGTGCCAGCTCACCTCCGGGGGGGTTTGGGGCCAACGTCCTGACTTTC. This encodes CASSPPGGFGANVLTF. Using reference TRBV18 and TRBJ2-6 for the parts outside the CDR3, the full variable domain is NAGVMQNPRHLVRRRGQEARLRCSPMKGHSHVYWYRQLPEEGLKFMVYLQKENIIDESGMPKERFSAEFPKEGPSILRIQQVVRGDSAAYFCASSPPGGFGANVLTFGAGSRLTVL.